A single sample is the source of the 14 T cell receptor beta chains below, sequenced in a study of somatic mutations in cytotoxic T cells in rheumatoid arthritis. TCRdb's table, derived via immunoSEQ multiplex PCR, lists solely in-frame clones and lacks some. The sample lists some 12,000 clones, 80% to 85% seen once, with approximately 15% in the top ten. The material sequenced was CD8+ T cells sorted from blood. The receptor source for this set is a woman aged 55-69 years in good health.

This clone has just one count. A junction boundary mismatches the germline segment, possibly from a read error. The genes are TRBV9 and TRBJ2-4; 14 nucleotides align to TRBD2. Looked up from germline, CDR1 is SGDLS and CDR2 is YYNGEE. CDR3 length: 17 residues. The CDR3 region has the DNA TGTGCCAGCAGCCCTTTGACTAGCGGGGGGGCCATAAACATTCAGTACTTC. Its translation is CASSPLTSGGAINIQYF.

The V gene is TRBV7-5, the J gene TRBJ2-5; whether TRBD2, the table's D call, matches the DNA was not checked. TRBV7-5 is given as a pseudogene. The length of the CDR3 is 15 residues. CDR3 sequence: CARRLGLAALETQYF. The CDR3, as DNA: TGTGCCAGAAGACTCGGACTAGCAGCTTTGGAGACCCAGTACTTC.

The chain couples TRBV6-1 to TRBJ2-7; TRBD2 matches at 8 bases. Germline lookup yields CDR1 MNHNS and CDR2 SASEGT. This CDR3 comprises 17 residues. The ends lost 4 bases at V and 2 bases at J; junction bases unmatched: 13. CDR3 amino acids: CASSGGPREGNPYEQYV. The CDR3 coding sequence is TGTGCCAGCAGTGGGGGACCACGGGAGGGCAACCCCTACGAGCAGTACGTC.

The rearrangement joins TRBV27 to TRBJ1-6, with D tentatively TRBD1 (5 bases). Germline V gene lookup returns CDR1 MNHEY and CDR2 SMNVEV (reference sequence). V lost 3 bases to trimming and J lost 9 bases, with 15 bases between them. The CDR3 has 15 amino acids. DNA for the CDR3: TGTGCCAGCAGTTTGTGGGGCACAAGCAGTTCACCCCTCCACTTT. Residues: CASSLWGTSSSPLHF.

V gene TRBV7-2 combines with J gene TRBJ2-1; D remains ambiguous. V lost 5 bases and J 0 bases, leaving 5 bases between the germline ends. Per germline, CDR1 SGHTA and CDR2 FQGNSA. The length of the CDR3 is 13 residues. The CDR3 nucleotides read TGTGCCAGCAGCGCGAGCTCCTACAATGAGCAGTTCTTC. Its protein is CASSASSYNEQFF.

This clone has a handful of counts. The DNA of the CDR3 is TGCGCCAGCAGCCATCCGGACAGGGCCCCCTACGAGCAGTACTTC. It encodes CASSHPDRAPYEQYF. The chain uses TRBV4-1 and TRBJ2-7; 8 bases are shared with TRBD1. With V trimmed by 3 bases and J by 2 bases, 6 bases remained unmatched. This CDR3 is 15 amino acids long. The germline CDR1 and CDR2 sequences are MGHRA and YSYEKL.

This clone occurred once. The chain carries TRBV27 and TRBJ2-3, with D maybe TRBD2 (6 bases). Trimming left V 5 bases short and J 6 bases short, with 12 bases between. The CDR3 runs to 13 residues. Germline values: CDR1 MNHEY, CDR2 SMNVEV (reference sequence). The CDR3 DNA sequence: TGTGCCAGCAGTGACGGGACTGTCGATACGCAGTATTTT. As protein: CASSDGTVDTQYF.

The V gene is TRBV19, the J gene TRBJ2-2, with 10 bases aligning to TRBD1. J was trimmed by 3 bases and V by 5 bases; bases with no gene match: 3. Looked up from germline, CDR1 is LNHDA and CDR2 is SQIVND (reference sequence). This CDR3 region has 15 residues. The CDR3 loop is CASSDRGLDTGELFF. In nucleotides, the CDR3 is TGTGCCAGTAGTGACAGGGGGCTCGACACCGGGGAGCTGTTTTTT. The full variable domain, in which reference TRBV19 and TRBJ2-2 provide the parts outside the CDR3, is DGGITQSPKYLFRKEGQNVTLSCEQNLNHDAMYWYRQDPGQGLRLIYYSQIVNDFQKGDIAEGYSVSREKKESFPLTVTSAQKNPTAFYLCASSDRGLDTGELFFGEGSRLTVL.

The chain links TRBV9 to TRBJ2-1, with 7 bases that match TRBD2. Trimming cost V 4 bases and J 6 bases; bases outside gene matches: 7. There are 14 residues in the CDR3. Germline lookup yields CDR1 SGDLS and CDR2 YYNGEE. The CDR3 sequence is CASSPKTSINEQFF. CDR3 DNA: TGTGCCAGCAGCCCCAAGACTAGCATCAATGAGCAGTTCTTC.

The chain employs TRBV27 and TRBJ1-1, with 9 bases aligning to TRBD1. CDR1 and CDR2 from the germline V gene are MNHEY and SMNVEV (reference sequence). V trimming: 3 bases; J trimming: 3 bases; junction bases outside the gene matches: 5. The CDR3 is 15 residues long. CDR3 sequence (DNA): TGTGCCAGCAGTTTTCACAGGGGGCGAGACACTGAAGCTTTCTTT. Its translation: CASSFHRGRDTEAFF.

The chain uses TRBV6-5 and TRBJ1-1; D possibly corresponds to TRBD1 (6 bases). The CDR3 consists of 15 residues. The V gene's germline CDR1 is MNHEY and CDR2 SVGAGI. V shed 6 bases and J shed 0 bases, with 14 bases lying between them. This CDR3 is CASRPITGMNTEAFF. DNA of the CDR3: TGTGCCAGCAGACCCATCACAGGGATGAACACTGAAGCTTTCTTT.

This chain links TRBV7-2 with TRBJ2-3; weak D call: TRBD1 (6 bases). Trimming took 5 bases from V and 1 from J, leaving 10 bases between them. The CDR3 totals 14 residues. Germline loops: CDR1 SGHTA, CDR2 FQGNSA. The CDR3: CASSRQAGTDTQYF. The CDR3 nucleotides read TGTGCCAGCAGCCGACAGGCCGGCACAGATACGCAGTATTTT.

Concerning this clone itself: One end of the junction fails to match germline, which may point to a read error. The same CDR3 can be traced to other DNA sequences in this sample. V gene TRBV9 combines with J gene TRBJ2-3, with D perhaps TRBD2 (7 bases). Germline V CDR1 and CDR2: SGDLS, YYNGEE. The CDR3 spans 15 residues. In nucleotides, the CDR3 is TGTGCCAGCAGCGTAGAGGGGGGGCCCATCGATACGCAGTATTTC. Its protein product is CASSVEGGPIDTQYF.

V usage is TRBV28 and J usage is TRBJ2-7; 11 positions agree with TRBD1. This CDR3 has 16 residues. Trimming at V came to 5 bases and at J to 3 bases, leaving 9 bases not matched to a gene. Germline V gene lookup returns CDR1 MDHEN and CDR2 SYDVKM. The CDR3 coding sequence is TGTGCCAGCAGTCGCGGGACAGGGGGAAGTATCTACGAGCAGTACGTC. It yields the protein CASSRGTGGSIYEQYV.